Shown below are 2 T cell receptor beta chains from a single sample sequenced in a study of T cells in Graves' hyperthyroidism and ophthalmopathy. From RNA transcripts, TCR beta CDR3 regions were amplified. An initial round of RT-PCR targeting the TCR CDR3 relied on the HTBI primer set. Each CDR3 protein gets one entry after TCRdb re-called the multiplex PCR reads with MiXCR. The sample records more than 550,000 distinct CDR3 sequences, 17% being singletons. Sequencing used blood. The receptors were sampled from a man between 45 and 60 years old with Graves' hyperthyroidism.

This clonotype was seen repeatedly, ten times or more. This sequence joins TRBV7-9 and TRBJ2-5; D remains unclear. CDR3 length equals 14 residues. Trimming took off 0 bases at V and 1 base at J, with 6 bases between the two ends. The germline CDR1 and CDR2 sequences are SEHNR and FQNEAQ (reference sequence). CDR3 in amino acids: CASSLAGPQETQYF. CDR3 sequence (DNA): TGTGCCAGCAGCTTAGCCGGGCCCCAAGAGACCCAGTACTTC.

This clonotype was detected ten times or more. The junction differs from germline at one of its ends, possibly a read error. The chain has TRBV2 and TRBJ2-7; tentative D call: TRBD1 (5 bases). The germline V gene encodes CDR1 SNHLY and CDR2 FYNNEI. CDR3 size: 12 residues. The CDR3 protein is CTSGRESGEQYF. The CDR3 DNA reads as TGCACCTCGGGCAGGGAAAGTGGGGAGCAGTACTTC.